The 13 T cell receptor beta chains below all came from one sample that was sequenced in a study of cytotoxic CD8 clonotypes in ibrutinib-treated CLL (dated by TCRdb to the early 2020s). Libraries were prepared through the immunoSEQ multiplex PCR assay. TCRdb provides this immuneACCESS table in a form limited to in-frame rearrangements. Some clones are lacking; in checked studies, under half of them reflect an unresolved V gene, and why the rest are absent is not known. The sample table contains tens of thousands of clones; only one count was recorded for 69% of them. The ten largest make up roughly 12% of the sample. The label giving this sample's time point can be read as: approximately 11 months on ibrutinib. Source: PBMCs, taken after 12 months of ibrutinib treatment. The receptors shown here come from a human donor with chronic lymphocytic leukemia.

This chain joins TRBV6-1 and TRBJ2-1; 9 bases are shared with TRBD2. Trimming cost V 9 bases and J 3 bases; bases outside gene matches: 6. This CDR3 contains 14 residues. CDR1 MNHNS and CDR2 SASEGT come from the germline V gene. CDR3 nucleotides: TGTGCCAGTCAGACTAGCGGAAACTACAATGAGCAGTTCTTC. Its translation is CASQTSGNYNEQFF.

This clone was recorded a few times. The rearrangement uses TRBV5-1 and TRBJ2-2; D gene unclear. The CDR3 is made up of 17 amino acids. The germline V gene has CDR1 SGHRS and CDR2 YFSETQ. V was shortened by 1 base and J by 4 bases, with 17 bases between the two germline ends. CDR3 amino acids: CASSLRVETAGTGELFF. In DNA form, the CDR3 reads TGCGCCAGCAGCTTGAGGGTAGAGACTGCCGGCACCGGGGAGCTGTTTTTT.

A few counts support this clone. This sequence joins TRBV5-4 and TRBJ1-2, with a weak D call TRBD1 (6 bases). The CDR3 runs to 14 residues. Germline CDR1 SGHNT, CDR2 YYREEE (reference sequence). The V and J ends lost 0 bases and 4 bases respectively, with 10 bases between them. The chain's CDR3 is CASSLGTGTYGYTF. CDR3 nucleotide sequence: TGTGCCAGCAGCTTGGGTACAGGGACCTATGGCTACACCTTC.

In this sample, this clone turned up a few times. The chain has TRBV18 and TRBJ1-1; D unclear. Deletions cut 2 bases from V and 11 bases from J, with 12 bases between. The CDR3 has 12 residues. From germline, CDR1 is KGHSH and CDR2 LQKENI. This CDR3 reads CASSPRSGGAFF. DNA for the CDR3: TGTGCCAGCTCACCAAGATCAGGAGGGGCTTTCTTT.

CDR3 DNA sequence: TGTGCCAGCAGCCACAACGGGGATGGGACTGAAGCTTTCTTT. The encoded protein is CASSHNGDGTEAFF. The J gene is TRBJ1-1, the V gene TRBV6-5, with no clear D. Trimming stripped 6 bases from V and 5 bases from J, with 16 bases between. The CDR3 loop spans 14 amino acids. Germline CDR1 is MNHEY and CDR2 is SVGAGI.

This clone was found once. The rearrangement joins TRBV29-1 to TRBJ2-1; 7 positions agree with TRBD1. With V trimmed by 7 bases and J by 2 bases, 5 bases remained unmatched. The germline V gene encodes CDR1 SQVTM and CDR2 ANQGSEA. CDR3 length: 13 residues. The CDR3 DNA reads TGCAGCGACATCGGGACAGCCTACAATGAGCAGTTCTTC. Translating it yields CSDIGTAYNEQFF.

The chain is built from TRBV10-1 and TRBJ1-1; D is unresolved. Trimming cost V 3 bases and J 3 bases, with 11 bases left between them. The CDR3 is 14 amino acids. The germline V gene encodes CDR1 WNHNN and CDR2 SYGVQD (reference sequence). The CDR3 sequence is CASSDSTRDTEAFF. The CDR3 DNA reads as TGCGCCAGCAGTGATAGCACAAGGGACACTGAAGCTTTCTTT.

The gene calls are TRBV7-9 and TRBJ1-2; D unresolved. This CDR3 region has 13 residues. Germline CDR1 reads SEHNR; CDR2 reads FQNEAQ (reference sequence). V was cut by 3 bases and J by 1 base, with 6 bases left in between. The CDR3 here is CASSFTFNYGYTF. Here the CDR3 DNA reads TGTGCCAGCAGCTTTACCTTTAACTATGGCTACACCTTC.

This clone is a singleton in its sample. The chain joins TRBV6-6 to TRBJ1-6; 7 nucleotides align to TRBD1. Unmatched junction bases numbered 10, after V lost 7 bases and J lost 7 bases. The CDR3 covers 15 residues. The germline gives CDR1 MNHNY, CDR2 SVGAGI (reference sequence). DNA of the CDR3: TGTGCCAGCACCTTGCCCGGGACAGCAAATTCACCCCTCCACTTT. This encodes CASTLPGTANSPLHF.

Of note for this clone: The sample has other DNA sequences that encode this CDR3 too. The chain links TRBV7-6 to TRBJ1-1; no firm D call. The CDR3 length is 13 residues. The V and J ends lost 5 bases and 1 base respectively, with 8 bases between them. Per the germline V gene, CDR1 is SGHVS and CDR2 is FNYEAQ. The CDR3 DNA reads as TGTGCCAGCAGCCTCCAGGAGAACACTGAAGCTTTCTTT. This codes for CASSLQENTEAFF.

The chain employs TRBV6-1 and TRBJ2-7; the D gene is possibly TRBD1 (7 bases). Between the trimmed V and J ends, which lost 2 bases and 6 bases, there was a span of 11 bases. The CDR3 has 13 amino acids. Germline CDR1 MNHNS, CDR2 SASEGT. The CDR3 spells CASSERQGGEQYF. The CDR3 nucleotides are TGTGCCAGCAGTGAAAGACAGGGAGGCGAGCAGTACTTC.

This clone was seen just once. The chain joins TRBV5-6 to TRBJ1-2; D gene uncertain. The CDR3 runs to 18 residues. V was clipped by 4 bases and J by 4 bases, with 26 bases between them. The germline V gene encodes CDR1 SGHDT and CDR2 YYEEEE. The CDR3 DNA reads TGTGCCAGCAGCGCCCGCCCGTTTTTAGTGGGGTCGGGCTATGGCTACACCTTC. It is translated as CASSARPFLVGSGYGYTF.

The CDR3 DNA reads TGTGCCTCCAGGTTGGGGGCTAACAATGAGCAGTTCTTC. This translates into CASRLGANNEQFF. The chain employs TRBV6-4 and TRBJ2-1; TRBD1 is a possible D gene (6 bases). The V gene lost 11 bases and the J gene lost 5 bases, with 16 bases spanning the gap. This CDR3 is 13 amino acids long. Germline V gene sequence: CDR1 MRHNA, CDR2 SNTAGT.